This T cell receptor (beta chain) was sequenced during a study of STAT5B mutations in CD4+ large granular lymphocyte leukemia. The germline CDR1 and CDR2 sequences are SGHAT and FQNNGV. With 0 bases removed from V and 7 bases from J, the gap between germline ends came to 6 bases. This CDR3 spans 13 amino acids. The assay was run at survey level. TCRdb keeps only in-frame clones here, not all; method: immunoSEQ multiplex PCR. The sample has 30,000 to 40,000 clones, 65% to 80% seen once. V and J are TRBV11-2 and TRBJ2-2; unclear D gene. This TCR came from a human donor in good health. The sequenced material came from CD4+ T cells from blood buffy coats. The CDR3 protein is CASSLDTVGELFF. The CDR3, as DNA: TGTGCCAGCAGCTTAGATACGGTCGGGGAGCTGTTTTTT.